This TCR beta chain came from a study of control samples from healthy donors and cancer patients. The length of the CDR3 is 13 residues. Between the trimmed V and J ends, which lost 2 bases and 1 base, there was a span of 5 bases. Method: immunoSEQ multiplex PCR; TCRdb's copy keeps in-frame clones and lacks some. The table shows 130,000 to 150,000 clones, with roughly 92% occurring only once. The rearrangement uses TRBV12-3 or TRBV12-4 and TRBJ1-1; D not certain. The TCR sequence derives from a man aged 25-45 years in good health. The sequenced material came from blood. CDR3 loop: CASSLPGNTEAFF. The CDR3 coding sequence is TGTGCCAGCAGTTTACCAGGGAACACTGAAGCTTTCTTT.